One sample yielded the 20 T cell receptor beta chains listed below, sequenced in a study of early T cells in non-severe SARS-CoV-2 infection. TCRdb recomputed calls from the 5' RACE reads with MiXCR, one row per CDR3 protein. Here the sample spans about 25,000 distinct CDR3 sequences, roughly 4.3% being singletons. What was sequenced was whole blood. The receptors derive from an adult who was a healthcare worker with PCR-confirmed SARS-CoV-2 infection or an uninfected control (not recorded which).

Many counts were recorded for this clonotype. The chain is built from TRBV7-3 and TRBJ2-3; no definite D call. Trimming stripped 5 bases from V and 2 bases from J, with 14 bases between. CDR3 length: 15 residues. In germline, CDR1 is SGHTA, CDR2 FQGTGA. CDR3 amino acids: CASSPLGLTTDTQYF. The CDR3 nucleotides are TGTGCCAGCAGCCCTCTGGGCCTAACCACAGATACGCAGTATTTT. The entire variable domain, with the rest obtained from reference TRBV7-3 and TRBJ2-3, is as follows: GAGVSQTPSNKVTEKGKYVELRCDPISGHTALYWYRQSLGQGPEFLIYFQGTGAADDSGLPNDRFFAVRPEGSVSTLKIQRTERGDSAVYLCASSPLGLTTDTQYFGPGTRLTVL.

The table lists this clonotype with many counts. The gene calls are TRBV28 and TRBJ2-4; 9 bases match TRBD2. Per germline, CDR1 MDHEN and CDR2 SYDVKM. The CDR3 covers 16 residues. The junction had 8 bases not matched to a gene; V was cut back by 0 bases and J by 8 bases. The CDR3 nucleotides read TGTGCCAGCAGTTTATGGTCTAGCGGGATTTCATACATTCAGTACTTC. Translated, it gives CASSLWSSGISYIQYF.

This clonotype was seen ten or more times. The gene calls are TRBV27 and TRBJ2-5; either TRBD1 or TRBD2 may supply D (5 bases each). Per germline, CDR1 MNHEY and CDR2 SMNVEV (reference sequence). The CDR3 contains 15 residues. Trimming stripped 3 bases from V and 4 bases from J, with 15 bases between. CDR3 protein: CASSFTAGSGETQYF. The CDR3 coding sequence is TGTGCCAGCAGTTTCACCGCAGGGAGCGGAGAGACCCAGTACTTC.

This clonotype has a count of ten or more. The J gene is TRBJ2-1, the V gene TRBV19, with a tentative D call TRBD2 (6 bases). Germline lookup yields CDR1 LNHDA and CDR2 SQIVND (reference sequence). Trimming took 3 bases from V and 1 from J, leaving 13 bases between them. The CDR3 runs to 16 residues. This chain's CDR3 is CASSIIWGESYNEQFF. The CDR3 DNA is TGTGCCAGTAGTATCATTTGGGGGGAGTCCTACAATGAGCAGTTCTTC.

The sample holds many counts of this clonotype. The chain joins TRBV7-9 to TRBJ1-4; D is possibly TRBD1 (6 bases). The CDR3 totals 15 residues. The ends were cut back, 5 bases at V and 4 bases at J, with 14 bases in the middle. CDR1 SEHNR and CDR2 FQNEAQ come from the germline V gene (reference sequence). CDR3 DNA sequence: TGTGCCAGCAGCAGCCGGACAGCTAATAATGAAAAACTGTTTTTT. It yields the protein CASSSRTANNEKLFF.

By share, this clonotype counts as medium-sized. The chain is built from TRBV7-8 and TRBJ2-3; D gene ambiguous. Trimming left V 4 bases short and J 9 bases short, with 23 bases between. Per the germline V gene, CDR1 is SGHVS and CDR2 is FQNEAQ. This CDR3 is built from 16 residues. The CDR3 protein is CASSSYSTSALLTQYF. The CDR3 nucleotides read TGTGCCAGCAGCTCTTACTCCACCTCAGCCCTGCTCACGCAGTATTTT.

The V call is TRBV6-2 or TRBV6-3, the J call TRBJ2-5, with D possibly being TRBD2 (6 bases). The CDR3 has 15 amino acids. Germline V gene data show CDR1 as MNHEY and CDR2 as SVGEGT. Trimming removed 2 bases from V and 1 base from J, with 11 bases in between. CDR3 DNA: TGTGCCAGCAGTTACCAAGGACTAACCCAAGAGACCCAGTACTTC. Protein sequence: CASSYQGLTQETQYF.

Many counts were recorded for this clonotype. The CDR3 spells CAIMNDSSGNTIYF. The CDR3 DNA sequence: TGTGCCATCATGAACGACAGCTCTGGAAACACCATATATTTT. The chain is built from TRBV10-3 and TRBJ1-3; D perhaps matches TRBD1 (5 bases). Trimming took 7 bases from V and 0 from J, leaving 10 bases between them. Germline V gene sequence: CDR1 ENHRY, CDR2 SYGVKD. The CDR3 is made up of 14 amino acids.

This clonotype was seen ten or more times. The CDR3 here is CASSLAGNSNQPQHF. The CDR3, as DNA: TGTGCCAGCAGTTTAGCGGGGAATAGCAATCAGCCCCAGCATTTT. V usage is TRBV28 and J usage is TRBJ1-5; no clear D gene. Germline CDR1 is MDHEN and CDR2 is SYDVKM. This CDR3 is 15 amino acids long. Deletions cut 2 bases from V and 0 bases from J, with 8 bases between.

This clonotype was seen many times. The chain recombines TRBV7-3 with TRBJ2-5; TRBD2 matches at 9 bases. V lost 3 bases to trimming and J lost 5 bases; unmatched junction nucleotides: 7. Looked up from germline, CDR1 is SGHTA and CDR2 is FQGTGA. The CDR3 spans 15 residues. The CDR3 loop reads CASSFLAGAGETQYF. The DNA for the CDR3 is TGTGCCAGCAGCTTCTTAGCGGGAGCGGGTGAGACCCAGTACTTC.

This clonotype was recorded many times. The CDR3 sequence is CASKEGGTTSYEQYV. The CDR3 region has the DNA TGTGCCAGTAAAGAAGGCGGGACCACCTCCTACGAGCAGTACGTC. The rearrangement links TRBV6-1 to TRBJ2-7; tentatively, D is TRBD2 (6 bases). Germline CDR1 and CDR2: MNHNS and SASEGT. V was shortened by 9 bases and J by 0 bases, with 18 bases between the two germline ends. The CDR3 is made up of 15 amino acids.

The CDR3 loop reads CASSTKIDSYNEQFF. CDR3 bases: TGTGCCAGTAGTACCAAGATAGACTCCTACAATGAGCAGTTCTTC. The rearrangement joins TRBV19 to TRBJ2-1; D gene uncertain. Per the germline V gene, CDR1 is LNHDA and CDR2 is SQIVND (reference sequence). The CDR3 covers 15 residues. With 4 bases removed from V and 0 bases from J, the gap between germline ends came to 10 bases.

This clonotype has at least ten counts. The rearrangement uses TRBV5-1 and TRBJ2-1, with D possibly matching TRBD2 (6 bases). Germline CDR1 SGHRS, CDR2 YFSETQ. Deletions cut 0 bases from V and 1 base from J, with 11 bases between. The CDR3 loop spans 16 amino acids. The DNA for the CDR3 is TGCGCCAGCAGCTTGGTTCTCGCGGGATCCTACAATGAGCAGTTCTTC. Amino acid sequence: CASSLVLAGSYNEQFF.

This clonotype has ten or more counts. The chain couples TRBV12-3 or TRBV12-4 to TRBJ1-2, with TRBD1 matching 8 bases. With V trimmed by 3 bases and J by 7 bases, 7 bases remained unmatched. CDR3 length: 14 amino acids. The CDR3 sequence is CASSFGTGLAGYTF. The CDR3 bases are TGTGCCAGCAGTTTTGGGACAGGTCTAGCTGGCTACACCTTC.

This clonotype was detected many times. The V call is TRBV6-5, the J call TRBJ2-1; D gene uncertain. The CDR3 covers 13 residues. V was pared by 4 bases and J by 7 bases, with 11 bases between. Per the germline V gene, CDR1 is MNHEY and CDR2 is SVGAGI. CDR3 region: CASSWNRDNEQFF. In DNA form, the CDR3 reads TGTGCCAGCAGTTGGAATAGAGATAATGAGCAGTTCTTC.

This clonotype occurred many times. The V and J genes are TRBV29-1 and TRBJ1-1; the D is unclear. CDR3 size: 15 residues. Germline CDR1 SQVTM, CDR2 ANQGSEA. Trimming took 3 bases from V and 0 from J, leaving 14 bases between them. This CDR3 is CSVDPDGTMNTEAFF. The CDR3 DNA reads TGCAGCGTTGACCCGGACGGAACGATGAACACTGAAGCTTTCTTT.

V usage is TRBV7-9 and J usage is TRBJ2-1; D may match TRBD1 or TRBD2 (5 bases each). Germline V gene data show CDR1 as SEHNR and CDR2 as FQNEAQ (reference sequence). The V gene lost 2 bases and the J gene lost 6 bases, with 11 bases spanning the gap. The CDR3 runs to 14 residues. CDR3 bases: TGTGCCAGCAGCTTAATTCAGAGGGGCAATGAGCAGTTCTTC. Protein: CASSLIQRGNEQFF.

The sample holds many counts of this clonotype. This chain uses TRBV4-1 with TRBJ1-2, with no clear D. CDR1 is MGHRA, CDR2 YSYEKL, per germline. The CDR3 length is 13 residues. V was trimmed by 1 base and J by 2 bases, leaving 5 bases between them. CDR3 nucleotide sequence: TGCGCCAGCAGCCAAGGGGTAAACTATGGCTACACCTTC. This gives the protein CASSQGVNYGYTF.

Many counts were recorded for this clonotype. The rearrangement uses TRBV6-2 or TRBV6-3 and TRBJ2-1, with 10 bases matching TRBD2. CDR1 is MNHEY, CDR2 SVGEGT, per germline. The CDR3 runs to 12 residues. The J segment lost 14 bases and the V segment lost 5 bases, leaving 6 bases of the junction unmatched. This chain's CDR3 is CASSRLAGNKFF. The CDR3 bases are TGTGCCAGCAGTCGACTAGCGGGTAATAAGTTCTTC.

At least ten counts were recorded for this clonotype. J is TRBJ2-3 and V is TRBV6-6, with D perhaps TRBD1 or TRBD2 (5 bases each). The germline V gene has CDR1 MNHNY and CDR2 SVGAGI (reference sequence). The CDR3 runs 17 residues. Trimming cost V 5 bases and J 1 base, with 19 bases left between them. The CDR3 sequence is CASSRDLAAKGTDTQYF. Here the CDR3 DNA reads TGTGCCAGCAGTAGGGACCTCGCGGCTAAGGGCACAGATACGCAGTATTTT.